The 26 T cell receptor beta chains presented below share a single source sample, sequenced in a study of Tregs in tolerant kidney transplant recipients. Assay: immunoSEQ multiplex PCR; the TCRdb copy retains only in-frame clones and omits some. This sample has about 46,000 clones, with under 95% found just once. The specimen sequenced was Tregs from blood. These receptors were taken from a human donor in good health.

CDR3 in amino acids: CASSFASFPFF. In nucleotides, the CDR3 is TGTGCCAGCAGCTTTGCTAGCTTCCCGTTCTTC. The chain uses TRBV7-8 and TRBJ2-1; the D gene is possibly TRBD2 (5 bases). Trimming cost V 3 bases and J 15 bases, with 12 bases left between them. The CDR3 runs 11 residues. CDR1 is SGHVS, CDR2 FQNEAQ, per germline.

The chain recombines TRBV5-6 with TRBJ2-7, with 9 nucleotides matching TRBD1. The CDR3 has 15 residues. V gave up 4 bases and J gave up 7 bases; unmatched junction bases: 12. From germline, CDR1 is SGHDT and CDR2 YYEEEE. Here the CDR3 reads CASSRLQGAVGEQYF. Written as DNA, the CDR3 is TGTGCCAGCAGCAGGCTACAGGGGGCGGTGGGAGAGCAGTACTTC.

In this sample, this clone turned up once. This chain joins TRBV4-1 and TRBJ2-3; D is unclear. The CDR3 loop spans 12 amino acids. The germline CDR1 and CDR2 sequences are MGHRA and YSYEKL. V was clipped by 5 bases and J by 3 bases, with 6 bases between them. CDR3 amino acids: CASSSRTDTQYF. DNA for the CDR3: TGCGCCAGCAGCTCCCGTACAGATACGCAGTATTTT.

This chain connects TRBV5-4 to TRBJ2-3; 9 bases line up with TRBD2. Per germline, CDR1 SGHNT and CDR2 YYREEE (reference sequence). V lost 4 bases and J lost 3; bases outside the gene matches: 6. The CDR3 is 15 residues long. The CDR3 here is CASSPSSGITDTQYF. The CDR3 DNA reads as TGTGCCAGCAGCCCCTCTAGCGGGATTACAGATACGCAGTATTTT.

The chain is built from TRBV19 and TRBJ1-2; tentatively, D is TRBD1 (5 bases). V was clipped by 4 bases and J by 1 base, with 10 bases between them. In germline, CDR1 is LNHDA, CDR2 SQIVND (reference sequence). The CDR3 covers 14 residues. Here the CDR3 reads CASSTRALNYGYTF. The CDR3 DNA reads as TGTGCCAGTAGTACCAGGGCCCTTAACTATGGCTACACCTTC. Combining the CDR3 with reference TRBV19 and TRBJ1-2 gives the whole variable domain DGGITQSPKYLFRKEGQNVTLSCEQNLNHDAMYWYRQDPGQGLRLIYYSQIVNDFQKGDIAEGYSVSREKKESFPLTVTSAQKNPTAFYLCASSTRALNYGYTFGSGTRLTVV.

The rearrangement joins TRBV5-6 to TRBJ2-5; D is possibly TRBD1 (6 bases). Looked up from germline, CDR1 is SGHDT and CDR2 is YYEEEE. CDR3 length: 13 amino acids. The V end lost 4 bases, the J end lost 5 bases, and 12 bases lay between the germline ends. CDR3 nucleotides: TGTGCCAGCAGCCCAGGGGTGTGGGAGACCCAGTACTTC. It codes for CASSPGVWETQYF.

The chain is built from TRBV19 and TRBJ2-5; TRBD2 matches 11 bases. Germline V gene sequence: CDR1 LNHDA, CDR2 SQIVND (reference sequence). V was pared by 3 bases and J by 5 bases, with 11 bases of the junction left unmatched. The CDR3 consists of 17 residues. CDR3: CASSIGSTSGAGETQYF. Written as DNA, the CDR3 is TGTGCCAGTAGTATTGGTTCGACTAGCGGGGCCGGGGAGACCCAGTACTTC.

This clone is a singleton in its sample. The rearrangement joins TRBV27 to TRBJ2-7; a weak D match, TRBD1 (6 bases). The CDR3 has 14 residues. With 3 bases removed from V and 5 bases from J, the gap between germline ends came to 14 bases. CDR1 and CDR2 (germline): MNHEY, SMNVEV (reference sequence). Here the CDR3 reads CASSFYGTPNEQYF. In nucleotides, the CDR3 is TGTGCCAGCAGTTTCTACGGGACACCCAACGAGCAGTACTTC.

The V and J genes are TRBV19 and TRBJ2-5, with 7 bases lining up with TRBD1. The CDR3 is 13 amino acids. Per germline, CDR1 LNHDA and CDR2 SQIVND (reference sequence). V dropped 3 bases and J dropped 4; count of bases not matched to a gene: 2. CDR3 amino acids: CASSMAGGETQYF. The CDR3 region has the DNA TGTGCCAGTAGTATGGCAGGGGGAGAGACCCAGTACTTC.

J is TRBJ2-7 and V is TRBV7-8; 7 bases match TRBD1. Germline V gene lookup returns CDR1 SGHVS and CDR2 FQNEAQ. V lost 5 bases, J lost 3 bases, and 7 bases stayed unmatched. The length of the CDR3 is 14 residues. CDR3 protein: CASSPGTVFYEQYF. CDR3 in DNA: TGTGCCAGCAGCCCCGGGACAGTATTCTACGAGCAGTACTTC. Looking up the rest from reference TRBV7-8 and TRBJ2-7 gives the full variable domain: GAGVSQSPRYKVAKRGQDVALRCDPISGHVSLFWYQQALGQGPEFLTYFQNEAQLDKSGLPSDRFFAERPEGSVSTLKIQRTQQEDSAVYLCASSPGTVFYEQYFGPGTRLTVT.

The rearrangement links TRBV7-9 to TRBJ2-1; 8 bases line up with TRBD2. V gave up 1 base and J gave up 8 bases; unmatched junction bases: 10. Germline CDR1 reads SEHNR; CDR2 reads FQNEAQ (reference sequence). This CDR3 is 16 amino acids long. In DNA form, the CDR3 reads TGTGCCAGCAGCTTAGTAGGGACTAGTGAGTGGGATGAGCAGTTCTTC. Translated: CASSLVGTSEWDEQFF. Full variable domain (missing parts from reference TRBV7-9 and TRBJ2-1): DTGVSQNPRHKITKRGQNVTFRCDPISEHNRLYWYRQTLGQGPEFLTYFQNEAQLEKSRLLSDRFSAERPKGSFSTLEIQRTEQGDSAMYLCASSLVGTSEWDEQFFGPGTRLTVL.

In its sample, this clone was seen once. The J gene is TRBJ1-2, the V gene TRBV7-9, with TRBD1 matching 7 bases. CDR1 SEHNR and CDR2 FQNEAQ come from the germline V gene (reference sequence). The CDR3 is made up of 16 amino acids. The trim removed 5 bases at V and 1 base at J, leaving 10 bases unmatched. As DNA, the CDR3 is TGTGCCAGCAGCCGCACAGGGGCGGTCGGTAACTATGGCTACACCTTC. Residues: CASSRTGAVGNYGYTF.

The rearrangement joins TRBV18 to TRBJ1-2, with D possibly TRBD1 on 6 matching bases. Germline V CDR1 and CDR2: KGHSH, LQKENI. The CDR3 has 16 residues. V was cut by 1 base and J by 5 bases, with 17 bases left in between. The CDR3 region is CASSPLRTEAGYGYTF. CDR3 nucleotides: TGTGCCAGCTCACCACTTCGGACAGAGGCGGGATATGGCTACACCTTC.

CDR3 nucleotides: TGTGCCAGCAGCCCCCGACTAGCGGGGAACACCGGGGAGCTGTTTTTT. Residues: CASSPRLAGNTGELFF. This chain connects TRBV7-9 to TRBJ2-2, with 10 bases lining up with TRBD2. The CDR3 length is 16 residues. CDR1 and CDR2 (germline): SEHNR, FQNEAQ (reference sequence). Germline trimming cut 5 bases from V and 1 base from J; bases unmatched to any gene: 4.

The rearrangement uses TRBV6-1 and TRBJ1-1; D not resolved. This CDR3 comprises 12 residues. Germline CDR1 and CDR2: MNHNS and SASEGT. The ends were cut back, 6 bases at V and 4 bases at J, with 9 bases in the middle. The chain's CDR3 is CASRDIGTEAFF. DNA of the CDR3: TGTGCCAGCAGGGATATTGGCACTGAAGCTTTCTTT.

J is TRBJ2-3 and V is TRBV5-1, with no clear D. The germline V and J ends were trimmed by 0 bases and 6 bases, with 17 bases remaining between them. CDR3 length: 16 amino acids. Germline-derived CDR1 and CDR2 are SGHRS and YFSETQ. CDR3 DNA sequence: TGCGCCAGCAGCTTGGTTGGCTGGGGAAGTTCCGATACGCAGTATTTT. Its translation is CASSLVGWGSSDTQYF.

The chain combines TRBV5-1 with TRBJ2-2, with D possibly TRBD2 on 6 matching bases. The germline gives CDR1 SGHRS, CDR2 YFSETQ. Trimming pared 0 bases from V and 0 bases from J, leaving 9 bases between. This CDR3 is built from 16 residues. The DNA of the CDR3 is TGCGCCAGCAGCTTGGATAGCGGCCCGAACACCGGGGAGCTGTTTTTT. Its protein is CASSLDSGPNTGELFF.

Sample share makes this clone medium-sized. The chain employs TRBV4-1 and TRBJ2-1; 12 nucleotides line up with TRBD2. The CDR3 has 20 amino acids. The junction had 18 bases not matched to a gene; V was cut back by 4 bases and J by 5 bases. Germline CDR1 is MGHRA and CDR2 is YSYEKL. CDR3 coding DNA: TGCGCCAGCAGCCCAGGCAGAGGTAGGGCTAGCGGGAGGGATCACAATGAGCAGTTCTTC. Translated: CASSPGRGRASGRDHNEQFF.

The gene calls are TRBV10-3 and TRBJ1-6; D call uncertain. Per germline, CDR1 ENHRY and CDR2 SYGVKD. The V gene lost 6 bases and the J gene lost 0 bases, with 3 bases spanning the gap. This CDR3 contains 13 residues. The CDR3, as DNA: TGTGCCATCAGGAGCTCCTATAATTCACCCCTCCACTTT. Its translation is CAIRSSYNSPLHF.

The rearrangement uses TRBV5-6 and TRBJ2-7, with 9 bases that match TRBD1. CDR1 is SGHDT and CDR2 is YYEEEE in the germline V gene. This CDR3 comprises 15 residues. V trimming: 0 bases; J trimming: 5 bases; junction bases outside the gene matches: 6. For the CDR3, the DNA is TGTGCCAGCAGCTTGGATTTGGGACAGGGTAACGAGCAGTACTTC. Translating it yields CASSLDLGQGNEQYF.

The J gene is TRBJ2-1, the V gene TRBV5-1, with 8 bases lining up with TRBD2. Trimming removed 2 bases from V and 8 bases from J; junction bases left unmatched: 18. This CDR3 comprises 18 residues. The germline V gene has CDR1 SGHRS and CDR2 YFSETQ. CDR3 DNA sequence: TGCGCCAGCAGCTTCAGTCCCGGGACTAGGTTATTTGTCGATGAGCAGTTCTTC. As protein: CASSFSPGTRLFVDEQFF. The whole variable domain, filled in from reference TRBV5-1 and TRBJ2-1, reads KAGVTQTPRYLIKTRGQQVTLSCSPISGHRSVSWYQQTPGQGLQFLFEYFSETQRNKGNFPGRFSGRQFSNSRSEMNVSTLELGDSALYLCASSFSPGTRLFVDEQFFGPGTRLTVL.

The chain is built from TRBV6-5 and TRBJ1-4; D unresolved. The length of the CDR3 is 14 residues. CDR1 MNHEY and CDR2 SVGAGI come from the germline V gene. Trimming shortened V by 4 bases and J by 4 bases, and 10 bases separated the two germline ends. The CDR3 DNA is TGTGCCAGCAGTTTCTACAGCGTTAATGAAAAACTGTTTTTT. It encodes CASSFYSVNEKLFF.

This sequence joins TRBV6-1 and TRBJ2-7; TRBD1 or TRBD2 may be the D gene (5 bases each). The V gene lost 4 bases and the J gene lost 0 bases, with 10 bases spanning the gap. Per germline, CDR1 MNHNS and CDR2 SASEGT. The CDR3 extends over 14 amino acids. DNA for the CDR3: TGTGCCAGCAGTGCGGGACGTACCTCCTACGAGCAGTACTTC. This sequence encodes CASSAGRTSYEQYF.

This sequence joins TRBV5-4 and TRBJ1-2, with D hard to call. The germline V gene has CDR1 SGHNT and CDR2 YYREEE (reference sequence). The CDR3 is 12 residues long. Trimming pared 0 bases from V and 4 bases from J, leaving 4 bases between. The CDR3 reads CASSLETYGYTF. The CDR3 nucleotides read TGTGCCAGCAGCTTGGAGACCTATGGCTACACCTTC.

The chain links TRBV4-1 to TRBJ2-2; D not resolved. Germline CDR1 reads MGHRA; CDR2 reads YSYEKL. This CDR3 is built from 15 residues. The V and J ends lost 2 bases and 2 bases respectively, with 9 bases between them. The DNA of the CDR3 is TGCGCCAGCAGCCAACTGCGGCAAAACACCGGGGAGCTGTTTTTT. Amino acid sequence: CASSQLRQNTGELFF.

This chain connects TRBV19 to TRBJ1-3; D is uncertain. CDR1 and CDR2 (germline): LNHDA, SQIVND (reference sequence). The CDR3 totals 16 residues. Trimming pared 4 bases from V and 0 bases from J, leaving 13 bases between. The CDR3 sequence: CASSTPGRNSGNTIYF. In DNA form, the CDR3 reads TGTGCCAGTAGTACGCCCGGACGAAACTCTGGAAACACCATATATTTT.